This T cell receptor (beta chain) was profiled in a study of chemoradiotherapy in HPV16-positive cancers (dated by TCRdb to between 2020 and 2023). Looking at the study overall: Functional T-cell assays on cells from a couple of HPV16-positive patients defined candidate HPV-specific T-cell clones and common TCR motifs. The study asked whether T-cell immunity against the HPV oncoproteins E6 and E7 changes during chemoradiotherapy and whether it affects survival. The candidate HPV-specific TCRs and motifs were then tracked in TCR repertoires from about 93 patients with HPV-related cancers.

Paper-wide results and their limitations: The functional definition of HPV-specific T cells was derived from only two HPV16-positive patients, and the survival association was reported for HPV16-positive patients. In HPV16-positive patients, expansion of HPV-responsive T cells during chemoradiotherapy was associated with improved recurrence-free survival. Expansion of candidate HPV-specific clones and E7-related TCR motifs was observed in the tumor microenvironment during treatment, whereas no such expansion was observed for non-HPV-specific T cells.

Library method: the immunoSEQ multiplex PCR assay. TCRdb retrieved this table from immuneACCESS and kept in-frame rearrangements only. Not all clones are present; in checked studies, unresolved V genes account for under half, and no reason is known for the remainder. This sample has 750 to 950 clones in its table, and 88% of those were observed once. The ten largest clones add up to roughly 5.2% of the sample. As to this clone: Its specific antigen is unknown. The sample holds no much larger clone one base away, and base qualities are not on file.

From the cysteine up to the phenylalanine, the CDR3 has a length of 15 residues. This entry keeps only the CDR3 DNA: 45 bases, framed from base 1. V is reduced by 7 bases and J by 4 bases, leaving a spacing of 20 bases between them. CDR1 and CDR2 were assigned from the germline V gene as SGHTA and FQGTGA. Because repertoires were sampled repeatedly during chemoradiotherapy, clonal expansion in the tumor microenvironment could be followed. Sequencing was performed on tumor tissue, taken from a patient who underwent chemoradiotherapy. The chain couples TRBV7-3 to TRBJ2-7; TRBD2 is a weak D gene call, 7 bases matching. The source is a human donor with HPV-associated anogenital cancer. For the CDR3, the sequence is CASTSRGARGYEQYF. The bases read TGTGCCAGCACCTCACGGGGGGCGCGGGGATACGAGCAGTACTTC.